This is a list of T cell receptor beta chains from one sample in a study of blood T cell repertoires in COVID-19. Profiling relied on immunoSEQ multiplex PCR, and the TCRdb table lists in-frame clones only, not all of them. The repertoire consists of under 200,000 clones, with 65% to 85% occurring once and the leading ten covering 5.6%. Material: PBMCs or T cells enriched from blood (not recorded which). Receptor source: a woman in her thirties or forties with acute COVID-19. The CDR3 runs from the conserved cysteine through the conserved F or W. The D gene is left open where the match is weak. Some rows have no size entry. The others give once, few or many, or a class for an expanded clone.

.,.,TRBJ2-5,TRBV20-1,CSASRPGIFQETQYF,TGCAGTGCTAGTAGGCCAGGGATATTTCAAGAGACCCAGTACTTC
few,.,TRBJ1-2,TRBV3-1/TRBV3-2,CASSQGRQGYTF,TGTGCCAGCAGCCAAGGTCGACAGGGCTACACCTTC
.,.,TRBJ1-1,TRBV2,CASSEDMAGDLLAFF,TGTGCCAGCAGTGAAGACATGGCAGGGGACCTGTTGGCTTTCTTT
.,.,TRBJ2-5,TRBV7-3,CASSLSESEETQYF,TGTGCCAGCAGCTTAAGTGAGTCGGAAGAGACCCAGTACTTC
many,TRBD1,TRBJ2-6,TRBV7-9,CASSLSRQGAISGANVLTF,TGTGCCAGCAGCCTTTCTCGACAGGGAGCAATCTCTGGGGCCAACGTCCTGACTTTC
.,TRBD1,TRBJ1-1,TRBV18,CASLPQGAFNTEAFF,TGTGCCAGCTTACCACAGGGGGCTTTTAACACTGAAGCTTTCTTT
.,.,TRBJ1-4,TRBV2,CASSRTVPNEKLFF,TGTGCCAGCAGCCGGACAGTCCCTAATGAAAAACTGTTTTTT
.,TRBD1,TRBJ1-2,TRBV28,CASSYRGLGGYTF,TGTGCCAGCAGTTACAGGGGGCTGGGAGGCTACACCTTC
.,TRBD1,TRBJ1-2,TRBV13,CASSFAGGNYGYTF,TGTGCCAGCAGCTTCGCAGGGGGGAACTATGGCTACACCTTC
.,.,TRBJ1-1,TRBV25-1,CASGEIQGRNTEAFF,TGTGCCAGCGGTGAAATACAGGGCCGGAACACTGAAGCTTTCTTT
.,TRBD1,TRBJ2-1,TRBV6-1,CASSEEGAGPGDEQFF,TGTGCCAGCAGTGAAGAGGGGGCGGGTCCAGGGGATGAGCAGTTCTTC
.,.,TRBJ1-3,TRBV7-9,CASSLVGSSGNTIYF,TGTGCCAGCAGCTTAGTAGGGAGCTCTGGAAACACCATATATTTT
.,TRBD2,TRBJ2-3,TRBV4-1,CASSQAPSGRGTDTQYF,TGCGCCAGCAGCCAAGCCCCTAGCGGGAGGGGGACAGATACGCAGTATTTT
.,TRBD2,TRBJ2-1,TRBV20-1,CSASLYGTSGRNEQFF,TGCAGTGCTAGTCTCTACGGGACTAGCGGGAGGAATGAGCAGTTCTTC
.,TRBD1,TRBJ1-4,TRBV9,CASSAGTGYEKLFF,TGTGCCAGCAGCGCCGGGACAGGATATGAAAAACTGTTTTTT
.,TRBD1,TRBJ1-2,TRBV19,CASSIPSEGQLGGYTF,TGTGCCAGTAGTATACCCTCTGAGGGACAGCTCGGTGGCTACACCTTC
.,.,TRBJ2-5,TRBV5-1,CASSLAVEGETQYF,TGCGCCAGCAGCTTGGCCGTTGAGGGAGAGACCCAGTACTTC
.,TRBD1,TRBJ1-2,TRBV27,CARGDRGPGYTF,TGTGCCAGGGGGGACAGGGGGCCTGGCTACACCTTC
.,TRBD1,TRBJ2-2,TRBV10-3,CAISDGTGANTGELFF,TGTGCCATCAGTGACGGGACAGGGGCTAACACCGGGGAGCTGTTTTTT
.,TRBD1,TRBJ1-3,TRBV12-3/TRBV12-4,CATDRGSGNTIYF,TGTGCCACCGACAGGGGCTCTGGAAACACCATATATTTT
.,.,TRBJ1-1,TRBV5-8,CASSVQGRTEAFF,TGTGCCAGCAGCGTACAGGGAAGGACTGAAGCTTTCTTT
.,TRBD2,TRBJ2-1,TRBV30,CAWTSGYNEQFF,TGTGCCTGGACTAGCGGATACAATGAGCAGTTCTTC
.,.,TRBJ2-6,TRBV11-2,CASSPEVGSSGANVLTF,TGTGCCAGCAGCCCCGAGGTCGGCTCCTCTGGGGCCAACGTCCTGACTTTC